This T cell receptor beta chain came from a study of shared clonotypes between healthy human individuals. Each sorted subset replicate got 200 ng genomic DNA, approximately 27,000 genomes. Clones were read by immunoSEQ multiplex PCR, and TCRdb kept only the in-frame ones, dropping some. The data show millions of clones, 85% to 95% seen once. The CDR3 is made up of 12 amino acids. Germline CDR1 reads SGHRS; CDR2 reads YFSETQ. V shed 7 bases and J shed 4 bases, with 11 bases lying between them. Details on this clone: Antigen unknown.

Overall study results and limits: Among the subsets, naive ones generally showed larger estimated richness than memory ones.

Terminally differentiated effector memory CD45RA+ cells were excluded by CCR7 positive selection of CD45RO-negative cells. The chain combines TRBV5-1 with TRBJ2-5, with D maybe TRBD2 (5 bases). The sample taken for sequencing was naive CD8+ T cells sorted from blood. The sequence derives from a young man in good health. The CDR3: CASHGRGETQYF. Written as DNA, the CDR3 is TGCGCCAGCCACGGACGGGGAGAGACCCAGTACTTC.